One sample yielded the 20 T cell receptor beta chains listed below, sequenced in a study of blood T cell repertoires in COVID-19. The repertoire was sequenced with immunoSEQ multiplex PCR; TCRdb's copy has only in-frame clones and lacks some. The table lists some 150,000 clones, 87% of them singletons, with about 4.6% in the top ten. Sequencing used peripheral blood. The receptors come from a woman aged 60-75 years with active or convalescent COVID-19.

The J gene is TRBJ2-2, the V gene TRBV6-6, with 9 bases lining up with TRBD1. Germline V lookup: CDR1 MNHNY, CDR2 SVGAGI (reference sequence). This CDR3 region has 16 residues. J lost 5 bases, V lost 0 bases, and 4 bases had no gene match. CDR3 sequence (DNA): TGTGCCAGCAGTTACTCGGCGACAGGGGGAACCGGGGAGCTGTTTTTT. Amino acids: CASSYSATGGTGELFF.

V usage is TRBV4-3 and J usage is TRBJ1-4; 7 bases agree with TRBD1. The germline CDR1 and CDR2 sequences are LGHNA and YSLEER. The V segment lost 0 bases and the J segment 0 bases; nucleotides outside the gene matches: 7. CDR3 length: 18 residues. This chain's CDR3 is CASSQDFAQGATNEKLFF. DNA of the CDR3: TGCGCCAGCAGCCAAGATTTCGCTCAGGGGGCAACTAATGAAAAACTGTTTTTT.

The CDR3 DNA reads TGTGCCAGCAGCTTAGCTAGCGGGGCCATCTACGAGCAGTACTTC. Residues: CASSLASGAIYEQYF. V gene TRBV7-6 combines with J gene TRBJ2-7; 8 bases match TRBD2. V shed 0 bases, J shed 3 bases, and the junction held 4 bases outside the gene matches. CDR3 length equals 15 residues. Per germline, CDR1 SGHVS and CDR2 FNYEAQ.

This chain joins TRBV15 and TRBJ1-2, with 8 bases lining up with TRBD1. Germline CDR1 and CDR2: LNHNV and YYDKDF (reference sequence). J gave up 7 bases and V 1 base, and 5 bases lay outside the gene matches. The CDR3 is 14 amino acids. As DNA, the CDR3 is TGTGCCACCAGCAGAGCCTCAGGGGGCTCTGGCTACACCTTC. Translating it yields CATSRASGGSGYTF.

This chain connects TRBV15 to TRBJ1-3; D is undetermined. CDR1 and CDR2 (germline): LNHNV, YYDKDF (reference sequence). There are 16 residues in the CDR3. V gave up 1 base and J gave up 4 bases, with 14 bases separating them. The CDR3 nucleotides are TGTGCCACCAGCAGAGTTCACAGCACGGGGGGAAACACCATATATTTT. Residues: CATSRVHSTGGNTIYF.

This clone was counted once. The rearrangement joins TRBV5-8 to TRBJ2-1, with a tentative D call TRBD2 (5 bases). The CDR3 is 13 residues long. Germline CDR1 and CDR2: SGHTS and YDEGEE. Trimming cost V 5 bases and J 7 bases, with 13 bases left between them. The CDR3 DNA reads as TGTGCCAGCAGGACCGAGGGTGGAAATGAGCAGTTCTTC. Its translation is CASRTEGGNEQFF.

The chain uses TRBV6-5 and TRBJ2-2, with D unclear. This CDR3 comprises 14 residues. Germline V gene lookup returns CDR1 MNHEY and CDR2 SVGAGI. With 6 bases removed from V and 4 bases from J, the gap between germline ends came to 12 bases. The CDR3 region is CASRSDPSTGELFF. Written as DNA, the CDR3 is TGTGCCAGCAGGAGTGATCCATCCACCGGGGAGCTGTTTTTT.

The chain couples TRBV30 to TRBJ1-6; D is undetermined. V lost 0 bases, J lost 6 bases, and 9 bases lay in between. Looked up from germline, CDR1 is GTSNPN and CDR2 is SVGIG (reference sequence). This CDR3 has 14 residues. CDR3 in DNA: TGTGCCTGGAGTGTGAGACTTAGTAATTCACCCCTCCACTTT. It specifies CAWSVRLSNSPLHF.

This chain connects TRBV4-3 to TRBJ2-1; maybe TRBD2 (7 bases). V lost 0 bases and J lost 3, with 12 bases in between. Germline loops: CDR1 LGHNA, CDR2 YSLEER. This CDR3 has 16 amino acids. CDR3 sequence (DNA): TGCGCCAGCAGCCAAGATCTGCGGGGGCGCTACAATGAGCAGTTCTTC. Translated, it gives CASSQDLRGRYNEQFF.

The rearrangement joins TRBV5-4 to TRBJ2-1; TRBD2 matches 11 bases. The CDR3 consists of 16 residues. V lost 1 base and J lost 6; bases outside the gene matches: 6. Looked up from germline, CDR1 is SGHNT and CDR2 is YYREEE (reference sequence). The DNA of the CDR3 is TGTGCCAGCAGCTTGACGCTAGCGGGGGGCATCAATGAGCAGTTCTTC. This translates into CASSLTLAGGINEQFF. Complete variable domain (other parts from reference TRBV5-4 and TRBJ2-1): ETGVTQSPTHLIKTRGQQVTLRCSSQSGHNTVSWYQQALGQGPQFIFQYYREEENGRGNFPPRFSGLQFPNYSSELNVNALELDDSALYLCASSLTLAGGINEQFFGPGTRLTVL.

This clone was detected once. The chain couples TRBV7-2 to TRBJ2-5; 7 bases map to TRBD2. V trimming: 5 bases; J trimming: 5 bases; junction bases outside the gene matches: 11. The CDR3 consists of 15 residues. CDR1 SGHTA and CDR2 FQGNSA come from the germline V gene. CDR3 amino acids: CASSLLEVAGETQYF. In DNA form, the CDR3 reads TGTGCCAGCAGCCTCCTAGAGGTAGCGGGCGAGACCCAGTACTTC.

CDR3 sequence reads: CASSGAGSGNKQYF. The CDR3 DNA sequence: TGTGCCAGCAGTGGGGCAGGGTCAGGTAATAAGCAGTACTTC. The chain joins TRBV2 to TRBJ2-7, with D possibly matching TRBD1 (5 bases). The CDR3 covers 14 residues. The ends were cut back, 4 bases at V and 8 bases at J, with 18 bases in the middle. The germline gives CDR1 SNHLY, CDR2 FYNNEI.

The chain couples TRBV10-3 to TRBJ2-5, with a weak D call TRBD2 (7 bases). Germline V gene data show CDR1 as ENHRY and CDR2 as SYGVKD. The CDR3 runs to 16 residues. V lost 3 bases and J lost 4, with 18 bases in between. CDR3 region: CAISEGGGGLTETQYF. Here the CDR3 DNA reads TGTGCCATCAGTGAAGGCGGGGGCGGCCTTACAGAGACCCAGTACTTC.

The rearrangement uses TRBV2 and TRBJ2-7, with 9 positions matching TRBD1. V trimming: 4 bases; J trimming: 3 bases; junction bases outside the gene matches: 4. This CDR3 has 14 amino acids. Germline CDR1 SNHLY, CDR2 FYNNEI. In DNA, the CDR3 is TGTGCCAGCAGTGGGAGGACAGGGGTCTACGAGCAGTACTTC. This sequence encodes CASSGRTGVYEQYF.

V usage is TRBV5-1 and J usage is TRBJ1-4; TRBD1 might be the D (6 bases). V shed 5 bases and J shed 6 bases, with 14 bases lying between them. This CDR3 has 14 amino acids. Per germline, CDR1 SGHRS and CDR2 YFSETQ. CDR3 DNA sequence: TGCGCCAGCAGTTCCGGGACAACGGATGAAAAACTGTTTTTT. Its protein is CASSSGTTDEKLFF.

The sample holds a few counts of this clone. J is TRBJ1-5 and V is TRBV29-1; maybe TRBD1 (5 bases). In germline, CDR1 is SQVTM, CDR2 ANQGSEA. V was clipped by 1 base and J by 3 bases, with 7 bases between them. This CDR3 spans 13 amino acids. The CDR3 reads CSVEVTDNQPQHF. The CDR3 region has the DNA TGCAGCGTTGAAGTGACAGACAATCAGCCCCAGCATTTT.

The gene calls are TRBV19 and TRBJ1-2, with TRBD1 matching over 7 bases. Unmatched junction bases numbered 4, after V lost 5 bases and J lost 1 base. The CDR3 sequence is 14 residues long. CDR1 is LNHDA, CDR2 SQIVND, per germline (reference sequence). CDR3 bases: TGTGCCAGTAGTTTCGACAGGGTTAACTATGGCTACACCTTC. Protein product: CASSFDRVNYGYTF.

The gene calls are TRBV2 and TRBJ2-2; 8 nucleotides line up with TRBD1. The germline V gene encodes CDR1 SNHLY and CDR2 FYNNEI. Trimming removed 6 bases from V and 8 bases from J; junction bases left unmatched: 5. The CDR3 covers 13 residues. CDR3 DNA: TGTGCCAGCAGACGGACAGGGTCGGGGGAGCTGTTTTTT. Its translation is CASRRTGSGELFF.

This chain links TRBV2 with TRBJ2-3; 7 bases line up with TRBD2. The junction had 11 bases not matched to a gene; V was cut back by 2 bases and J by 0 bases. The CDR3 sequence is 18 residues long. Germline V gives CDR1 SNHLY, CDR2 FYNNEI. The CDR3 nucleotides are TGTGCCAGCAGTGAACCCAGCGGGGTGTCTTCTAGCACAGATACGCAGTATTTT. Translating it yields CASSEPSGVSSSTDTQYF.

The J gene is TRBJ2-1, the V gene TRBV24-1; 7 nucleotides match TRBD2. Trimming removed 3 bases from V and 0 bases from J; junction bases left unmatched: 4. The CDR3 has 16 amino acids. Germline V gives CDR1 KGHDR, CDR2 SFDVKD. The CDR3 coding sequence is TGTGCCACCAGTGATGTGGGGGGGAGCTCCTACAATGAGCAGTTCTTC. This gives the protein CATSDVGGSSYNEQFF.